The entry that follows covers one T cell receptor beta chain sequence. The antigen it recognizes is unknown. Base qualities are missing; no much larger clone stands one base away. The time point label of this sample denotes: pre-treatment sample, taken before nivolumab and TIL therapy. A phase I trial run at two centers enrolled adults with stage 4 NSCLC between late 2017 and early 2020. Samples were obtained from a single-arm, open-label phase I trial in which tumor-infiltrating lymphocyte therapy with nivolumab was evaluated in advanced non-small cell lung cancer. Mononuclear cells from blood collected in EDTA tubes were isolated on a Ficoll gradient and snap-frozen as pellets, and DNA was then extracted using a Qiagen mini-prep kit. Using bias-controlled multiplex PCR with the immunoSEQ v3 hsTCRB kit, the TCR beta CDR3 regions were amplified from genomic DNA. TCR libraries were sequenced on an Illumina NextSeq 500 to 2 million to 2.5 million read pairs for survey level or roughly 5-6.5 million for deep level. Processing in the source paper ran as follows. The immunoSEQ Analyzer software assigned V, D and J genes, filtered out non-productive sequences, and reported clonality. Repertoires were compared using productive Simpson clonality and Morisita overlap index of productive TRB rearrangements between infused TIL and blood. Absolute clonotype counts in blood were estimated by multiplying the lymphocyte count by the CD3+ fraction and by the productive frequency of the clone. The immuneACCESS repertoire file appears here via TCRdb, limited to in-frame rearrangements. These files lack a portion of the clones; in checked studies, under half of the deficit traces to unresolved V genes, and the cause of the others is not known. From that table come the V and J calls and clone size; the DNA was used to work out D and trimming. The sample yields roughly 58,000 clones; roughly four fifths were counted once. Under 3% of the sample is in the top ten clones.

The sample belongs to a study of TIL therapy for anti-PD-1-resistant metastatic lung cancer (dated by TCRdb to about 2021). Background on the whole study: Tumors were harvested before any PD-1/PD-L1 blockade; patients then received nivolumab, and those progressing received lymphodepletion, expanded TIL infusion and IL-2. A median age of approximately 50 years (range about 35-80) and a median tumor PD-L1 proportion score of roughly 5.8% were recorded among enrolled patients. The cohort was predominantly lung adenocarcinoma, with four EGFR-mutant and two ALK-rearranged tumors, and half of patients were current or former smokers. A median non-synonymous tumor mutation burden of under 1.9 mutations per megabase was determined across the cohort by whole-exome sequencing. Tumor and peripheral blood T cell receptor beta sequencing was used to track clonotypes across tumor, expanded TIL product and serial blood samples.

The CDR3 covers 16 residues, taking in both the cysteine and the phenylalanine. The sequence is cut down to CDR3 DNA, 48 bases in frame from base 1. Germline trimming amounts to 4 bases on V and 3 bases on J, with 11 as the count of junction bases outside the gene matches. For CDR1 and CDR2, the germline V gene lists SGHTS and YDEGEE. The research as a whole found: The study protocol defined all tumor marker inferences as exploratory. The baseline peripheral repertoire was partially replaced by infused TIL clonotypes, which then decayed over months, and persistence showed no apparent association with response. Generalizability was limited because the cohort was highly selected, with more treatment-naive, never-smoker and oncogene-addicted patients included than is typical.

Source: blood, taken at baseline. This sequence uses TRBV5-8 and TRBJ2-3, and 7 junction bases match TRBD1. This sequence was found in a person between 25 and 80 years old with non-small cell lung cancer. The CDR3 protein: CASSTRQGGGTDTQYF. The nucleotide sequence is TGTGCCAGCAGCACCAGACAGGGCGGCGGGACAGATACGCAGTATTTT.